This T cell receptor beta chain was captured in a study of T cell responses to AZD1222 COVID-19 vaccine. Across the study: Timing groups of about 4 and about 12 weeks for second doses were pooled. Study-level findings and limits: No repertoire was sampled before or during the peak T cell response, only after it. Baseline seropositives among AZD1222 recipients totaled only five or six. The breadth and depth of Spike-specific TCRs increased once two AZD1222 doses had been given.

TCRdb keeps only in-frame clones here, not all; method: immunoSEQ multiplex PCR. The sample yields approximately 120,000 clones, 70% to 90% seen once. This CDR3 is built from 15 residues. Germline CDR1 and CDR2: SGHVS and FQNEAQ. V gave up 5 bases and J gave up 3 bases; unmatched junction bases: 4. In regard to this clone: Its target is not known.

Sequencing was performed on peripheral blood, taken on day 0 of AZD1222 vaccination. The receptor was isolated from an adult in good health. The V gene is TRBV7-8, the J gene TRBJ1-4; 9 bases align to TRBD1. DNA of the CDR3: TGTGCCAGCAGCACACAGGGGGCCTCTAATGAAAAACTGTTTTTT. Protein: CASSTQGASNEKLFF.